This T cell receptor beta chain was observed in a study of PD-1 blockade in classical Hodgkin lymphoma. Study results and limitations: Exclusion applied to patients who initiated nivolumab less than 1 year following ASCT. Differences between repertoires have undefined causes, possibly disease activity or prior therapy. Relapsed/refractory patients reportedly had the lowest baseline TCR diversity, below newly diagnosed patients, who were below healthy donors.

Assay: immunoSEQ multiplex PCR; the TCRdb copy retains only in-frame clones and omits some. This table holds approximately 13,000 clones, around 90% found once. This clone is judged medium-sized. Its antigen remains unidentified. The same CDR3 is also encoded by other DNA sequences in this sample. Brentuximab vedotin exposure varied, and every patient relapsed after autologous stem cell transplantation. Best outcomes ranged across complete response, partial response and progressive disease. This CDR3 has 13 residues. In germline, CDR1 is SGDLS, CDR2 YYNGEE. J gave up 4 bases and V 3 bases, and 3 bases lay outside the gene matches.

This chain connects TRBV9 to TRBJ2-7; 8 bases are shared with TRBD1. This TCR derives from a human donor with classical Hodgkin lymphoma. The sequencing used peripheral blood mononuclear cells (PBMCs), collected at baseline. As DNA, the CDR3 is TGTGCCAGCAGCGCGGGGACAGGTTACGAGCAGTACTTC. It specifies CASSAGTGYEQYF. Full variable domain (outside the CDR3, taken from reference TRBV9 and TRBJ2-7): DSGVTQTPKHLITATGQRVTLRCSPRSGDLSVYWYQQSLDQGLQFLIQYYNGEERAKGNILERFSAQQFPDLHSELNLSSLELGDSALYFCASSAGTGYEQYFGPGTRLTVT.